The 23 T cell receptor beta chains in this list originate from one sample, sequenced in a study of control samples from healthy donors and cancer patients. Measured with immunoSEQ multiplex PCR; TCRdb has only the in-frame clones, and not every one. This sample carries about 78,000 clones, roughly 91% of them seen once, and the ten largest clones take roughly 7.6%. What was sequenced was blood. The receptors originated from a woman aged 55-69 years in good health.

The chain recombines TRBV6-5 with TRBJ1-1; D gene uncertain. The CDR3 has 16 residues. The germline V and J ends were trimmed by 0 bases and 5 bases, with 16 bases remaining between them. Germline assignment: CDR1 MNHEY and CDR2 SVGAGI. The CDR3 here is CASSYSSGLGRTEAFF. As DNA, the CDR3 is TGTGCCAGCAGTTACTCCTCCGGACTGGGTCGAACTGAAGCTTTCTTT.

The chain has TRBV27 and TRBJ1-2; possibly TRBD1 for D (6 bases). The CDR3 is 16 residues long. The V end was cut by 3 bases, the J end by 8 bases, with 22 bases between. Looked up from germline, CDR1 is MNHEY and CDR2 is SMNVEV (reference sequence). This CDR3 reads CASSFQGGRSRGGYTF. CDR3 coding DNA: TGTGCCAGCAGTTTTCAGGGCGGGCGCAGCAGGGGCGGCTACACCTTC.

V is TRBV6-1 and J is TRBJ2-7, with 9 positions matching TRBD1. Germline CDR1 reads MNHNS; CDR2 reads SASEGT. The J segment lost 4 bases and the V segment lost 2 bases, leaving 6 bases of the junction unmatched. The CDR3 runs 15 residues. The CDR3 loop is CASSETGTGLYEQYF. The CDR3 region has the DNA TGTGCCAGCAGTGAAACTGGGACAGGGCTATACGAGCAGTACTTC.

V and J are TRBV3-1 (or the pseudogene TRBV3-2) and TRBJ1-6; no firm D call. The CDR3 covers 16 residues. Germline V gives CDR1 LGHDT, CDR2 YNNKEL (reference sequence). Trimming left V 3 bases short and J 9 bases short, with 18 bases between. CDR3 amino acids: CASSHLPPYSGSPLHF. Written as DNA, the CDR3 is TGTGCCAGCAGCCATCTTCCGCCTTATAGCGGTTCACCCCTCCACTTT.

The chain carries TRBV11-2 and TRBJ1-4; 9 nucleotides agree with TRBD1. J gave up 2 bases and V 1 base, and 8 bases lay outside the gene matches. This CDR3 spans 18 amino acids. Germline assignment: CDR1 SGHAT and CDR2 FQNNGV. The CDR3 DNA follows: TGTGCCAGCAGCTTAGCGGTGGGACAGGGTTGGACTAATGAAAAACTGTTTTTT. It specifies CASSLAVGQGWTNEKLFF.

The chain combines TRBV2 with TRBJ1-2; D uncertain. The V end lost 2 bases, the J end lost 7 bases, and 17 bases lay between the germline ends. Germline values: CDR1 SNHLY, CDR2 FYNNEI. This CDR3 comprises 15 residues. CDR3 DNA sequence: TGTGCCAGCAGTGAACCCCAGGAAATAGTTGTTGGCTACACCTTC. Its translation: CASSEPQEIVVGYTF.

The V gene is TRBV5-1, the J gene TRBJ1-2; D not certain. The length of the CDR3 is 14 residues. Germline-derived CDR1 and CDR2 are SGHRS and YFSETQ. Trimming cost V 4 bases and J 2 bases, with 12 bases left between them. As DNA, the CDR3 is TGCGCCAGCAGCCCGGCGGGCACAAACTATGGCTACACCTTC. As protein: CASSPAGTNYGYTF.

V usage is TRBV10-3 and J usage is TRBJ1-2; D might be TRBD1 (5 bases). V lost 10 bases, J lost 2 bases, and 11 bases lay in between. This CDR3 spans 12 amino acids. Germline CDR1 and CDR2: ENHRY and SYGVKD. CDR3 amino acids: CASWDGNYGYTF. Here the CDR3 DNA reads TGTGCCAGCTGGGACGGAAACTATGGCTACACCTTC.

V gene TRBV7-2 combines with J gene TRBJ2-3, with D perhaps given as TRBD1 or TRBD2 (6 bases each). Trimming removed 3 bases from V and 0 bases from J, with 19 bases in between. Germline V gene sequence: CDR1 SGHTA, CDR2 FQGNSA. CDR3 length: 18 amino acids. The CDR3 nucleotides read TGTGCCAGCAGCTTGCAACTCACGGGGGCCCTAAGCACAGATACGCAGTATTTT. Translation: CASSLQLTGALSTDTQYF.

The chain recombines TRBV28 with TRBJ1-6, with unresolved D. Germline assignment: CDR1 MDHEN and CDR2 SYDVKM. The CDR3 is 13 amino acids. V lost 5 bases to trimming and J lost 6 bases, with 8 bases between them. CDR3 amino acids: CASSPWGNSPLHF. CDR3 DNA: TGTGCCAGCAGTCCCTGGGGTAATTCACCCCTCCACTTT.

The CDR3 protein is CSAGQGGTEAFF. For the CDR3, the DNA is TGCAGCGCGGGACAGGGGGGTACTGAAGCTTTCTTT. This chain joins TRBV29-1 and TRBJ1-1; 11 bases match TRBD1. Germline V gene lookup returns CDR1 SQVTM and CDR2 ANQGSEA. The CDR3 spans 12 residues. The V segment lost 7 bases and the J segment 5 bases; nucleotides outside the gene matches: 3.

The chain joins TRBV7-8 to TRBJ1-2; possibly TRBD1 for D (5 bases). Germline loops: CDR1 SGHVS, CDR2 FQNEAQ. Trimming cost V 5 bases and J 5 bases, with 9 bases left between them. The CDR3 covers 12 residues. The CDR3 DNA sequence: TGTGCCAGCAGCATCGGGACTTATGGCTACACCTTC. Translation: CASSIGTYGYTF.

This clone appeared once. The genes are TRBV10-3 and TRBJ2-1, with 14 bases matching TRBD2. With 10 bases clipped from V and 8 bases from J, the junction kept 7 bases outside the gene matches. Germline V gene sequence: CDR1 ENHRY, CDR2 SYGVKD. The CDR3 is 14 amino acids. The CDR3 bases are TGTGCCACCCGGGGGACTAGCGGGAGCTATGAGCAGTTCTTC. Its protein product is CATRGTSGSYEQFF.

The gene calls are TRBV6-4 and TRBJ2-1; D might be TRBD2 (5 bases). The germline V gene encodes CDR1 MRHNA and CDR2 SNTAGT. V was trimmed by 6 bases and J by 0 bases, leaving 12 bases between them. The CDR3 length is 15 residues. In DNA, the CDR3 is TGTGCCAGCAGCCAGCAGCGGAGCTCCTACAATGAGCAGTTCTTC. This encodes CASSQQRSSYNEQFF.

This clone was seen a handful of times. This chain joins TRBV3-1 (or the pseudogene TRBV3-2) and TRBJ1-6, with 7 positions matching TRBD1. V shed 4 bases and J 10 bases; nucleotides not matched to a gene: 4. Germline CDR1 LGHDT, CDR2 YNNKEL (reference sequence). The CDR3 is 13 amino acids. The CDR3 nucleotides are TGTGCCAGCAGCCTAGGACAGGCCTCACCCCTCCACTTT. Translated: CASSLGQASPLHF.

V gene TRBV19 combines with J gene TRBJ1-5; D unclear. V gave up 7 bases and J gave up 8 bases, with 27 bases separating them. CDR1 is LNHDA and CDR2 is SQIVND in the germline V gene (reference sequence). CDR3 length: 17 amino acids. The CDR3 DNA sequence: TGTGCCAGTACCACTTCGCGTCGGGAAGCCTTATTTGAGCCCCAGCATTTT. Its protein is CASTTSRREALFEPQHF.

The rearrangement uses TRBV4-1 and TRBJ2-1; 7 bases align to TRBD1. In germline, CDR1 is MGHRA, CDR2 YSYEKL. The CDR3 runs 15 residues. Trimming at V came to 1 base and at J to 7 bases, leaving 7 bases not matched to a gene. Here the CDR3 DNA reads TGCGCCAGCAGCCAAGGAGACAGGGAGCGGAATGAGCAGTTCTTC. Encoded protein: CASSQGDRERNEQFF.

This clone was recorded only once. The chain recombines TRBV3-1 (or the pseudogene TRBV3-2) with TRBJ1-6; TRBD1 aligns across 8 bases. The CDR3 contains 15 residues. CDR1 and CDR2 from the germline V gene are LGHDT and YNNKEL (reference sequence). Trimming cost V 0 bases and J 9 bases; bases outside gene matches: 4. Here the CDR3 reads CASSQDGQGLSPLHF. In DNA form, the CDR3 reads TGTGCCAGCAGCCAAGACGGACAGGGCCTTTCACCCCTCCACTTT.

CDR3 nucleotide sequence: TGTGCCAGCAGCACGGACAGGCTGAACACTGAAGCTTTCTTT. Translating gives CASSTDRLNTEAFF. The chain recombines TRBV7-9 with TRBJ1-1; 7 nucleotides match TRBD1. CDR1 SEHNR and CDR2 FQNEAQ come from the germline V gene (reference sequence). The CDR3 spans 14 residues. The ends lost 5 bases at V and 0 bases at J; junction bases unmatched: 3.

The chain recombines TRBV2 with TRBJ1-2; D possibly corresponds to TRBD1 (5 bases). CDR1 is SNHLY, CDR2 FYNNEI, per germline. Trimming left V 7 bases short and J 2 bases short, with 20 bases between. The CDR3 runs to 16 residues. The CDR3 coding sequence is TGTGCCAGCAACAAACTGGGAGGCCGGGGGAACTATGGCTACACCTTC. It encodes CASNKLGGRGNYGYTF. The whole variable domain, remainder taken from reference TRBV2 and TRBJ1-2, is EPEVTQTPSHQVTQMGQEVILRCVPISNHLYFYWYRQILGQKVEFLVSFYNNEISEKSEIFDDQFSVERPDGSNFTLKIRSTKLEDSAMYFCASNKLGGRGNYGYTFGSGTRLTVV.

The chain links TRBV14 to TRBJ2-1; TRBD1 agrees at 9 bases. The CDR3 loop spans 17 amino acids. V shed 6 bases and J 1 base; nucleotides not matched to a gene: 10. In germline, CDR1 is SGHDN, CDR2 FVKESK. Here the CDR3 DNA reads TGTGCCAGCAGTCGGCCCTCCGGGACAGGGTCCTACAATGAGCAGTTCTTC. Protein product: CASSRPSGTGSYNEQFF.

J is TRBJ2-2 and V is TRBV9, with 8 bases fitting TRBD2. The J segment lost 5 bases and the V segment lost 0 bases, leaving 9 bases of the junction unmatched. The CDR3 consists of 17 residues. CDR1 and CDR2 (germline): SGDLS, YYNGEE. CDR3 region: CASSVAGVAGLTGELFF. In DNA, the CDR3 is TGTGCCAGCAGCGTAGCTGGTGTAGCGGGGCTTACCGGGGAGCTGTTTTTT.

This rearrangement joins TRBV19 to TRBJ2-5, with 12 bases aligning to TRBD2. CDR1 is LNHDA, CDR2 SQIVND, per germline (reference sequence). The CDR3 extends over 14 amino acids. The V gene end was trimmed by 3 bases and the J gene end by 9 bases; junction bases not matched to a gene: 5. The CDR3 spells CASSIETSGSPQYF. CDR3 nucleotide sequence: TGTGCCAGTAGTATTGAGACTAGCGGGAGCCCCCAGTACTTC.